A selection of T cell receptor beta chains follows, all from one sample in a study of T-cell memory formation after mild COVID-19. MiXCR, applied by TCRdb to the 5' RACE reads, yields one record per CDR3 protein. This table holds 250,000 to 400,000 distinct CDR3 sequences, approximately 15% found once. The specimen was PBMCs or a T cell subset sorted from them (not recorded which). Receptor source: a young man who had mild COVID-19 (a few samples of this study predate the infection). Cell type and time point are not known. The CDR3 runs from the conserved cysteine through the conserved F or W. Each record gives: D gene, V gene, J gene, clone size, CDR3 protein, CDR3 DNA. D genes are given only for firm matches. Clone size is not always given. Where it is, it says once, few, many or a class for expanded clones.

TRBD2,TRBV6-6,TRBJ2-4,.,CASSHGGENIQYF,TGTGCCAGCAGTCACGGGGGGGAAAACATTCAGTACTTC
.,TRBV7-2,TRBJ1-1,few,CASSLPLTATEAFF,TGTGCCAGCAGCTTACCCCTGACCGCTACTGAAGCTTTCTTT
.,TRBV12-3/TRBV12-4,TRBJ2-1,.,CASSLGLTTYNEQFF,TGTGCCAGCAGTTTGGGGCTGACCACCTACAATGAGCAGTTCTTC
.,TRBV19,TRBJ2-4,.,CASSTRQQVIIAKNIQYF,TGTGCCAGTAGTACTCGACAGCAAGTGATAATAGCCAAAAACATTCAGTACTTC
.,TRBV2,TRBJ2-7,few,CASSLGGTPRGEQYF,TGTGCCAGCAGCCTAGGGGGGACCCCACGGGGCGAGCAGTACTTC
TRBD1,TRBV4-3,TRBJ2-1,.,CASSFFTSRDRAVNEQFF,TGCGCCAGCAGCTTTTTTACCAGCCGGGACAGGGCGGTCAATGAGCAGTTCTTC
TRBD2,TRBV7-2,TRBJ2-5,few,CASSERGGKETQYF,TGTGCCAGCAGCGAGCGGGGGGGCAAAGAGACCCAGTACTTC
.,TRBV5-1,TRBJ1-6,few,CASSATTETWTPLHF,TGCGCCAGCAGCGCTACCACAGAGACGTGGACACCCCTCCACTTT
TRBD1,TRBV4-1,TRBJ1-1,.,CASSQGWTGLEAFF,TGCGCCAGCAGCCAAGGATGGACAGGGCTTGAAGCTTTCTTT
.,TRBV20-1,TRBJ2-1,few,CSARDWVAGAKYYEQFF,TGCAGTGCTAGAGATTGGGTGGCGGGGGCCAAGTACTATGAGCAGTTCTTC
TRBD2,TRBV12-3/TRBV12-4,TRBJ2-5,.,CASSSSSGARETQYF,TGTGCCAGCAGTTCCTCTAGCGGGGCACGGGAGACCCAGTACTTC
TRBD2,TRBV6-5,TRBJ2-3,many,CASSVAGGQDTQYF,TGTGCCAGCAGCGTAGCGGGGGGGCAGGATACGCAGTATTTT
.,TRBV11-2,TRBJ2-3,many,CASSPRREQYF,TGTGCCAGCAGCCCCCGCCGGGAGCAGTATTTT